Listed here are 23 T cell receptor beta chains from one sample, sequenced in a study of shared clonotypes between healthy human individuals (dated by TCRdb to between 2020 and 2021). Libraries were built with the immunoSEQ multiplex PCR assay. As stored in TCRdb, this immuneACCESS dataset retains in-frame rearrangements with V and J assigned. A fraction of the clones does not appear; measured against another copy, unresolved V genes explain less than half of the discrepancy, and the remainder lacks a known reason. Present in this sample are about 1.1 million clones, approximately 80% of which were seen just once. Jointly, the top ten make up about 0.89% of the sample. Material: memory CD4+ T cells from PBMCs. This specimen's cell subset or site label, interpreted: CD45RA-negative fraction. The receptors were sampled from a man younger than 30 in good health. Some clones in this sample may be carry-over from other donors' samples.

The gene calls are TRBV6-1 and TRBJ1-3; D gene unclear. CDR1 is MNHNS, CDR2 SASEGT, per germline. CDR3 size: 18 residues. V lost 1 base, J lost 4 bases, and 20 bases lay in between. CDR3 region: CASSEGKGLGFGGNTIYF. CDR3 sequence (DNA): TGTGCCAGCAGTGAAGGGAAAGGGTTGGGCTTTGGGGGAAACACCATATATTTT.

This clone has just one count. The chain couples TRBV5-1 to TRBJ2-1; 9 nucleotides agree with TRBD2. The CDR3 extends over 18 amino acids. Germline V gene lookup returns CDR1 SGHRS and CDR2 YFSETQ. Trimming at V came to 2 bases and at J to 2 bases, leaving 11 bases not matched to a gene. The CDR3 bases are TGCGCCAGCAGCTTCGGAGGGAGCGGGAGGCGGACCTACAATGAGCAGTTCTTC. This translates into CASSFGGSGRRTYNEQFF.

The chain links TRBV28 to TRBJ2-3; 7 bases line up with TRBD1. Germline assignment: CDR1 MDHEN and CDR2 SYDVKM. The V gene end was trimmed by 1 base and the J gene end by 4 bases; junction bases not matched to a gene: 5. The CDR3 consists of 15 residues. The CDR3 protein is CASSLLNRGADTQYF. The CDR3 coding sequence is TGTGCCAGCAGTTTATTAAACAGGGGAGCAGATACGCAGTATTTT.

The rearrangement links TRBV11-2 to TRBJ2-7; no clear D. Deletions cut 5 bases from V and 0 bases from J, with 5 bases between. Germline V gene lookup returns CDR1 SGHAT and CDR2 FQNNGV. The CDR3 runs to 12 residues. Here the CDR3 reads CASSPPSYEQYF. CDR3 nucleotide sequence: TGTGCCAGCAGCCCTCCCTCCTACGAGCAGTACTTC.

The chain links TRBV2 to TRBJ1-1; the match to TRBD1 covers 10 bases. The V and J ends lost 5 bases and 5 bases, in that order; junction bases with no gene match: 5. The CDR3 totals 14 residues. The germline gives CDR1 SNHLY, CDR2 FYNNEI. The CDR3 DNA reads TGTGCCAGCAGTCGACAGGGGGCCTGGACTGAAGCTTTCTTT. It specifies CASSRQGAWTEAFF.

V gene TRBV5-6 combines with J gene TRBJ2-1; perhaps TRBD1 as D (6 bases). The CDR3 runs 16 residues. Looked up from germline, CDR1 is SGHDT and CDR2 is YYEEEE. Trimming stripped 0 bases from V and 3 bases from J, with 13 bases between. CDR3 protein: CASSLVGTLIYNEQFF. For the CDR3, the DNA is TGTGCCAGCAGCTTGGTTGGGACACTGATCTACAATGAGCAGTTCTTC. The variable domain in full, with the rest retrieved from reference TRBV5-6 and TRBJ2-1, is DAGVTQSPTHLIKTRGQQVTLRCSPKSGHDTVSWYQQALGQGPQFIFQYYEEEERQRGNFPDRFSGHQFPNYSSELNVNALLLGDSALYLCASSLVGTLIYNEQFFGPGTRLTVL.

The chain carries TRBV11-2 and TRBJ2-7; 7 bases are a match to TRBD2. Germline CDR1 and CDR2: SGHAT and FQNNGV. CDR3 length equals 14 residues. Trimming removed 5 bases from V and 3 bases from J; junction bases left unmatched: 7. CDR3 DNA: TGTGCCAGCAGCCAACCGGGCGGGGGCTACGAGCAGTACTTC. It encodes CASSQPGGGYEQYF.

The chain carries TRBV18 and TRBJ2-3; no firm D call. V lost 0 bases and J 2 bases, leaving 9 bases between the germline ends. In germline, CDR1 is KGHSH, CDR2 LQKENI. The CDR3 spans 15 residues. CDR3 in DNA: TGTGCCAGCTCACCACCGTTCCGGGTCACAGATACGCAGTATTTT. Its protein product is CASSPPFRVTDTQYF.

This clone has more than one count but fewer than ten. This chain uses TRBV27 with TRBJ2-3; D is undetermined. In germline, CDR1 is MNHEY, CDR2 SMNVEV (reference sequence). Trimming took off 2 bases at V and 2 bases at J, with 8 bases between the two ends. CDR3 length equals 14 residues. CDR3: CASSLGDYTDTQYF. CDR3 nucleotides: TGTGCCAGCAGTTTAGGGGATTACACAGATACGCAGTATTTT.

This rearrangement joins TRBV11-1 to TRBJ2-7, with 10 bases fitting TRBD2. The J segment lost 6 bases and the V segment lost 1 base, leaving 9 bases of the junction unmatched. The CDR3 consists of 16 residues. Germline lookup yields CDR1 SGHAT and CDR2 FQDESV (reference sequence). CDR3 loop: CASSLGSSGRAIEQYF. The DNA of the CDR3 is TGTGCCAGCAGCTTAGGCTCGAGCGGGAGGGCCATCGAGCAGTACTTC.

The rearrangement uses TRBV5-4 and TRBJ2-4; a weak D match, TRBD1 (6 bases). Trimming pared 6 bases from V and 4 bases from J, leaving 14 bases between. Germline CDR1 is SGHNT and CDR2 is YYREEE (reference sequence). This CDR3 has 14 amino acids. The CDR3 loop is CASTSKTGKNIQYF. The CDR3 DNA reads TGTGCCAGCACCTCGAAAACAGGGAAAAACATTCAGTACTTC.

About this clone: The junction differs from germline at one of its ends, possibly a read error. This rearrangement joins TRBV28 to TRBJ2-7; TRBD1 is a possible D gene (5 bases). Germline V gene data show CDR1 as MDHEN and CDR2 as SYDVKM. There are 15 residues in the CDR3. CDR3 coding DNA: TGTGCCAGCAGCTTATCTGGGGCTCCAAACTACGAGCAGTACTTC. It specifies CASSLSGAPNYEQYF.

There are a few counts of this clone. The chain has TRBV19 and TRBJ1-1, with D perhaps matching TRBD1 (6 bases). The germline gives CDR1 LNHDA, CDR2 SQIVND (reference sequence). Trimming shortened V by 6 bases and J by 0 bases, and 20 bases separated the two germline ends. The CDR3 spans 17 residues. The CDR3 DNA sequence: TGTGCCAGTAGAGGCAGAGACAGGAACTCTATGAACACTGAAGCTTTCTTT. Its translation is CASRGRDRNSMNTEAFF.

This clone was detected once. Other DNA sequences in this sample translate to the same CDR3. The V call is TRBV7-9, the J call TRBJ2-3; D is undetermined. Germline values: CDR1 SEHNR, CDR2 FQNEAQ (reference sequence). CDR3 length: 14 amino acids. Trimming removed 3 bases at V and 0 bases at J, with 7 bases between. CDR3 protein: CASSLGTSTDTQYF. In DNA form, the CDR3 reads TGTGCCAGCAGCTTGGGTACTAGCACAGATACGCAGTATTTT.

The rearrangement joins TRBV9 to TRBJ2-1, with TRBD2 identical over 10 bases. V shed 3 bases, J shed 10 bases, and the junction held 7 bases outside the gene matches. Germline loops: CDR1 SGDLS, CDR2 YYNGEE. The CDR3 sequence is 14 residues long. For the CDR3, the DNA is TGTGCCAGCAGCGGATCTAGCGGGAGCTTGGAGCAGTTCTTC. Its protein product is CASSGSSGSLEQFF.

This clone appeared many times. J is TRBJ2-3 and V is TRBV5-6; TRBD2 matches 11 bases. V trimming: 0 bases; J trimming: 4 bases; junction bases outside the gene matches: 10. The CDR3 is 18 amino acids. Germline CDR1 SGHDT, CDR2 YYEEEE. Written as DNA, the CDR3 is TGTGCCAGCAGCTTGGGTAGCGGGAGGGCCCTTGGCGCAGATACGCAGTATTTT. The encoded protein is CASSLGSGRALGADTQYF.

The chain carries TRBV19 and TRBJ1-5; TRBD1 matches at 12 bases. V dropped 3 bases and J dropped 6; count of bases not matched to a gene: 6. The CDR3 covers 16 residues. CDR1 and CDR2 (germline): LNHDA, SQIVND (reference sequence). CDR3 coding DNA: TGTGCCAGTAGTATCCCGGGACAGGGGGCTTTTCAGCCCCAGCATTTT. Protein product: CASSIPGQGAFQPQHF.

In its sample, this clone was seen a few times. The genes are TRBV9 and TRBJ2-2; D gene ambiguous. Per the germline V gene, CDR1 is SGDLS and CDR2 is YYNGEE. The CDR3 runs 15 residues. The V end was cut by 7 bases, the J end by 1 base, with 14 bases between. The CDR3 loop is CASSQTGLNTGELFF. Written as DNA, the CDR3 is TGTGCCAGCTCCCAGACTGGATTGAACACCGGGGAGCTGTTTTTT.

A word on this clone: This sample includes further DNA sequences coding for the same CDR3. The chain is built from TRBV28 and TRBJ1-5; maybe TRBD1 (6 bases). The CDR3 length is 14 residues. Germline CDR1 MDHEN, CDR2 SYDVKM. V lost 3 bases, J lost 7 bases, and 13 bases lay in between. The CDR3 DNA follows: TGTGCCAGCAGTTTGAGTCAGGGGAACCAGCCCCAGCATTTT. Translation gives CASSLSQGNQPQHF.

The gene calls are TRBV28 and TRBJ1-2; the D is unclear. The CDR3 spans 14 residues. Trimming removed 5 bases from V and 8 bases from J, with 18 bases in between. CDR1 is MDHEN, CDR2 SYDVKM, per germline. The CDR3 reads CASSPGPEPGGYTF. CDR3 nucleotides: TGTGCCAGCAGTCCAGGACCCGAACCCGGAGGCTACACCTTC.

This sequence joins TRBV28 and TRBJ2-7, with D possibly being TRBD1 or TRBD2 (5 bases each). V lost 7 bases and J 0 bases, leaving 16 bases between the germline ends. Germline CDR1 is MDHEN and CDR2 is SYDVKM. The CDR3 totals 15 residues. CDR3 amino acids: CASTPPEGISYEQYF. CDR3 DNA: TGTGCCAGCACCCCCCCCGAGGGGATCTCCTACGAGCAGTACTTC. Full variable domain (remainder filled in from reference TRBV28 and TRBJ2-7): DVKVTQSSRYLVKRTGEKVFLECVQDMDHENMFWYRQDPGLGLRLIYFSYDVKMKEKGDIPEGYSVSREKKERFSLILESASTNQTSMYLCASTPPEGISYEQYFGPGTRLTVT.

The chain combines TRBV2 with TRBJ2-1; the D gene is possibly TRBD2 (6 bases). The germline gives CDR1 SNHLY, CDR2 FYNNEI. V lost 8 bases to trimming and J lost 1 base, with 9 bases between them. CDR3 length: 13 residues. CDR3: CASSGVSYNEQFF. Written as DNA, the CDR3 is TGTGCCAGCTCGGGAGTGTCCTACAATGAGCAGTTCTTC.

The V call is TRBV28, the J call TRBJ2-7, with 7 positions matching TRBD2. Trimming at V came to 5 bases and at J to 1 base, leaving 8 bases not matched to a gene. This CDR3 has 15 amino acids. The germline V gene encodes CDR1 MDHEN and CDR2 SYDVKM. CDR3 amino acids: CASSLRVGGSYEQYF. For the CDR3, the DNA is TGTGCCAGCAGTCTGAGGGTGGGGGGGTCCTACGAGCAGTACTTC.